Below are 18 T cell receptor beta chains sequenced from a single sample in a study of shared clonotypes between healthy human individuals. Only in-frame clones appear in the TCRdb table, and some are missing; sequencing was by immunoSEQ multiplex PCR. The sample holds millions of clones, over 90% seen once. Sequenced material: naive CD4+ T cells from PBMCs. Subset meaning: CD45RA+ positively selected. All receptors derive from a young man in good health. Some clones in this sample may be carry-over from other donors' samples.

The chain joins TRBV28 to TRBJ2-5; D may be TRBD1 or TRBD2 (6 bases each). The CDR3 sequence is 15 residues long. Germline V gene lookup returns CDR1 MDHEN and CDR2 SYDVKM. Deletions cut 3 bases from V and 2 bases from J, with 13 bases between. The CDR3: CASSFSGAGQETQYF. CDR3 bases: TGTGCCAGCAGTTTTTCAGGGGCGGGGCAAGAGACCCAGTACTTC.

The sample holds one count of this clone. As DNA, the CDR3 is TGTGCCAGCAGCTTTAGACTAGCGGGGAGTGAGCAGTTCTTC. The encoded protein is CASSFRLAGSEQFF. J is TRBJ2-1 and V is TRBV5-4, with 11 bases fitting TRBD2. V gave up 2 bases and J gave up 9 bases; unmatched junction bases: 4. Germline V gives CDR1 SGHNT, CDR2 YYREEE (reference sequence). The CDR3 runs to 14 residues.

This chain links TRBV28 with TRBJ2-3; possible D gene TRBD1, 6 bases. The ends were cut back, 6 bases at V and 2 bases at J, with 15 bases in the middle. The CDR3 extends over 15 amino acids. CDR1 MDHEN and CDR2 SYDVKM come from the germline V gene. CDR3 loop: CASSPQGRPTDTQYF. In DNA, the CDR3 is TGTGCCAGCAGCCCCCAGGGGAGACCCACAGATACGCAGTATTTT.

V and J are TRBV9 and TRBJ1-5; D is unclear. Germline assignment: CDR1 SGDLS and CDR2 YYNGEE. V was cut by 0 bases and J by 3 bases, with 10 bases left in between. The CDR3 is 15 residues long. CDR3 in DNA: TGTGCCAGCAGCGTAGCTGGGCTTTCCAATCAGCCCCAGCATTTT. It codes for CASSVAGLSNQPQHF.

The gene calls are TRBV18 and TRBJ1-2; D call uncertain. CDR3 length equals 16 residues. Germline CDR1 is KGHSH and CDR2 is LQKENI. Deletions cut 6 bases from V and 0 bases from J, with 17 bases between. The CDR3: CASSSLSGSTNYGYTF. CDR3 nucleotides: TGTGCCAGCTCTTCCCTAAGCGGCTCTACTAACTATGGCTACACCTTC.

V usage is TRBV6-5 and J usage is TRBJ1-1; 11 bases align to TRBD1. The CDR3 length is 15 residues. Trimming at V came to 9 bases and at J to 1 base, leaving 7 bases not matched to a gene. Germline V gene sequence: CDR1 MNHEY, CDR2 SVGAGI. CDR3 DNA: TGTGCCAGTAGAGGACAGGGGGCAACGAACACTGAAGCTTTCTTT. This codes for CASRGQGATNTEAFF.

This chain links TRBV28 with TRBJ2-7; TRBD2 might be the D (5 bases). Germline CDR1 and CDR2: MDHEN and SYDVKM. V lost 9 bases and J 3 bases, leaving 18 bases between the germline ends. The length of the CDR3 is 14 residues. CDR3 residues: CASVDPVGSYEQYF. The CDR3 nucleotides are TGTGCCAGTGTCGACCCTGTAGGGAGCTACGAGCAGTACTTC.

CDR3 protein: CASSSPGTEETQYF. In DNA, the CDR3 is TGTGCCAGCAGTAGCCCCGGGACAGAAGAGACCCAGTACTTC. This chain uses TRBV28 with TRBJ2-5; TRBD1 aligns across 7 bases. Trimming removed 5 bases from V and 3 bases from J; junction bases left unmatched: 6. Per germline, CDR1 MDHEN and CDR2 SYDVKM. The CDR3 runs 14 residues.

As regards this clone: The sample contains more than one DNA sequence encoding this CDR3. The chain joins TRBV5-1 to TRBJ2-5; D gene unclear. This CDR3 is 13 amino acids long. Germline CDR1 and CDR2: SGHRS and YFSETQ. V lost 1 base and J 5 bases, leaving 9 bases between the germline ends. The CDR3 loop reads CASSLSGVETQYF. The DNA for the CDR3 is TGCGCCAGCAGCTTGTCAGGCGTGGAGACCCAGTACTTC.

V is TRBV7-3 and J is TRBJ2-2; D is unresolved. CDR1 SGHTA and CDR2 FQGTGA come from the germline V gene. Trimming removed 4 bases from V and 6 bases from J, with 15 bases in between. The length of the CDR3 is 15 residues. CDR3 protein: CASSSRRGSPGELFF. DNA of the CDR3: TGTGCCAGCAGCTCAAGGCGTGGGTCCCCCGGGGAGCTGTTTTTT. Filled out from reference TRBV7-3 and TRBJ2-2, the complete variable domain reads GAGVSQTPSNKVTEKGKYVELRCDPISGHTALYWYRQSLGQGPEFLIYFQGTGAADDSGLPNDRFFAVRPEGSVSTLKIQRTERGDSAVYLCASSSRRGSPGELFFGEGSRLTVL.

The chain has TRBV7-9 and TRBJ1-2; 7 positions match TRBD1. Germline CDR1 SEHNR, CDR2 FQNEAQ (reference sequence). Trimming removed 1 base from V and 4 bases from J; junction bases left unmatched: 3. The length of the CDR3 is 14 residues. The chain's CDR3 is CASSLVRDSYGYTF. CDR3 nucleotides: TGTGCCAGCAGCTTAGTTCGGGACAGCTATGGCTACACCTTC.

This clone appeared a single time. The gene calls are TRBV28 and TRBJ1-5; D not resolved. The CDR3 is 11 residues long. Germline values: CDR1 MDHEN, CDR2 SYDVKM. The V and J ends lost 4 bases and 16 bases respectively, with 14 bases between them. The CDR3 protein is CASSSVSPQHF. The CDR3 bases are TGTGCCAGCAGTTCCGTTTCCCCTCAACATTTT.

The rearrangement uses TRBV7-9 and TRBJ2-5; the D gene is possibly TRBD2 (6 bases). The CDR3 extends over 15 amino acids. Germline CDR1 SEHNR, CDR2 FQNEAQ (reference sequence). V lost 4 bases and J 2 bases, leaving 14 bases between the germline ends. For the CDR3, the DNA is TGTGCCAGCAGCTCTGGACTGGGAGGACAAGAGACCCAGTACTTC. Encoded protein: CASSSGLGGQETQYF.

J is TRBJ2-2 and V is TRBV19; 8 bases line up with TRBD1. This CDR3 spans 14 amino acids. The trim removed 9 bases at V and 1 base at J, leaving 4 bases unmatched. Germline-derived CDR1 and CDR2 are LNHDA and SQIVND (reference sequence). This CDR3 is CASSGTGNTGELFF. CDR3 bases: TGTGCCAGCTCGGGGACAGGGAACACCGGGGAGCTGTTTTTT.

The CDR3 DNA is TGTGCCAGCAGTCCCTACTATGGCTACACCTTC. Its translation: CASSPYYGYTF. The rearrangement uses TRBV28 and TRBJ1-2; D unresolved. CDR3 length: 11 amino acids. Trimming cost V 5 bases and J 3 bases, with 4 bases left between them. Germline V CDR1 and CDR2: MDHEN, SYDVKM.

This clone has a single count. V and J are TRBV5-4 and TRBJ2-3; no definite D call. Trimming pared 0 bases from V and 0 bases from J, leaving 5 bases between. The CDR3 covers 14 residues. CDR1 SGHNT and CDR2 YYREEE come from the germline V gene (reference sequence). The CDR3 loop reads CASSLVDSTDTQYF. CDR3 nucleotide sequence: TGTGCCAGCAGCTTGGTTGACAGCACAGATACGCAGTATTTT.

In DNA, the CDR3 is TGTGCCAGCAGTCCCTGGGGCAGGCGTAGCAATCAGCCCCAGCATTTT. This encodes CASSPWGRRSNQPQHF. J is TRBJ1-5 and V is TRBV28; TRBD1 might be the D (5 bases). CDR1 and CDR2 (germline): MDHEN, SYDVKM. The length of the CDR3 is 16 residues. The V end was cut by 5 bases, the J end by 0 bases, with 14 bases between.

V is TRBV4-1 and J is TRBJ1-5, with D hard to call. V lost 1 base to trimming and J lost 6 bases, with 13 bases between them. The V gene's germline CDR1 is MGHRA and CDR2 YSYEKL. CDR3 size: 15 residues. CDR3 amino acids: CASSQVAAGGQPQHF. DNA for the CDR3: TGCGCCAGCAGCCAAGTGGCGGCAGGCGGTCAGCCCCAGCATTTT.